The rows below give T cell receptor beta chains drawn from one sample of a study of blood T cell repertoires in COVID-19. The assay was immunoSEQ multiplex PCR, and TCRdb's table has in-frame clones only and misses some. Of roughly 120,000 clones listed, 60% to 85% are singletons. What was sequenced was peripheral blood. Source of these receptors: a man between 65 and 79 years old with acute or convalescent COVID-19. Both conserved end residues are part of each CDR3. The D gene is left open where the match is weak. A clone size is listed for some rows: how often the clone was seen (once, few, many), or a class if it is expanded.

TRBV12-3/TRBV12-4	NA	few	TRBJ1-2	TGTGCCAGCAGTTTTGGCAGGGGTGGCTACACCTTC	CASSFGRGGYTF
TRBV9	NA	NA	TRBJ2-2	TGTGCCAGCAGCGTAGAGGGGAAACGAGGGGGCGGGGAGCTGTTTTTT	CASSVEGKRGGGELFF
TRBV7-9	TRBD2	NA	TRBJ2-1	TGTGCCAGCAGCTTAATGAGCGGGAGGAAGAATGAGCAGTTCTTC	CASSLMSGRKNEQFF
TRBV7-8	TRBD1	few	TRBJ1-2	TGTGCCAGCAGCTTTACCGGGACAGGGCACTATGGCTACACCTTC	CASSFTGTGHYGYTF
TRBV5-1	NA	NA	TRBJ2-7	TGCGCCAGCAGCTTTATAGGACAGTACGAGCAGTACTTC	CASSFIGQYEQYF
TRBV7-2	NA	NA	TRBJ2-2	TGTGCCAGCAGCCAACAGGGATCCGGGGAGCTGTTTTTT	CASSQQGSGELFF
TRBV11-2	TRBD1	once	TRBJ2-5	TGTGCCAGCAGCTTAAGATCCGGGACAGGCAGGGAGGAGACCCAGTACTTC	CASSLRSGTGREETQYF
TRBV29-1	NA	once	TRBJ1-1	TGCAGCGTGGCACATGGGGGAGGAAACACTGAAGCTTTCTTT	CSVAHGGGNTEAFF
TRBV3-1/TRBV3-2	NA	NA	TRBJ2-2	TGTGCCAGCAGCCAAGACCTCAACACCGGGGAGCTGTTTTTT	CASSQDLNTGELFF
TRBV27	TRBD1	NA	TRBJ1-2	TGTGCCAGCAGTACGGGACAGCGCCCGCTCTATGGCTACACCTTC	CASSTGQRPLYGYTF
TRBV4-3	NA	NA	TRBJ1-4	TGCGCCAGCAGCCCCGCCCCCGAGACTAATGAAAAACTGTTTTTT	CASSPAPETNEKLFF